What follows describes a single T cell receptor (beta chain). The antigen remains undetermined. This sample is drawn from a study of shared clonotypes between healthy human individuals. Free of recent acute infections or vaccinations, the donors were healthy HIV-negative adults. Study-wide results and limits: Large depth notwithstanding, sorted-subset sequencing proved incomplete by rarefaction. Sharing across several donors was seen in roughly 5% of naive CD4 clonotypes. Clonotypes not shared had lower generation probabilities than those common to all four donors.

This CDR3 region has 16 residues. The V segment lost 7 bases and the J segment 2 bases; nucleotides outside the gene matches: 11. Germline-derived CDR1 and CDR2 are ENHRY and SYGVKD. Data came from immunoSEQ multiplex PCR; TCRdb stores just in-frame clones and leaves some out. The top ten hold 0.3% to 0.45% of the sample, which has approximately 1.5 million clones, about 98.5% seen once. The chain is built from TRBV10-3 and TRBJ1-2; TRBD1 matches 9 bases. This clonotype was obtained from a man aged 30 to 45 in good health. Sample: naive CD4+ T cells sorted from blood. Subset noted: CD45RA+ positively selected. The CDR3 DNA follows: TGTGCCATCAAAGAATGGACAGGGGATTTAAACTATGGCTACACCTTC. Translating it yields CAIKEWTGDLNYGYTF.